The text below deals with one TCR beta chain. The entry originates in a study of blood T cell repertoires in COVID-19. Study-wide context: The samples span acute and convalescent COVID-19 from the United States, Italy and Spain. Nucleic acid was either cDNA or gDNA, and it came from T cells, B-cell-depleted T cells, or PBMCs.

Under the authors' procedure: For nucleated cells, counts were estimated from reference gene primer amplification. The method was immunoSEQ multiplex PCR; TCRdb's version includes in-frame clones alone and lacks a portion of them. That table supplies the V and J calls and clone size; D and trimming were determined from the DNA. Here the sample spans about 190,000 clones, about 81% being singletons. CDR3 length: 14 residues. Between the trimmed V and J ends, which lost 1 base and 1 base, there was a span of 8 bases. Germline V gene sequence: CDR1 SGHVS, CDR2 FQNEAQ. Sequences were obtained from peripheral blood. This clonotype was obtained from a woman aged 80 or over with COVID-19, enrolled during active disease. The chain uses TRBV7-8 and TRBJ2-7, with D possibly being TRBD1 (6 bases). The CDR3, as DNA: TGTGCCAGCAGCTTAGGAACAGGGTCCTACGAGCAGTACTTC. Amino acid sequence: CASSLGTGSYEQYF.